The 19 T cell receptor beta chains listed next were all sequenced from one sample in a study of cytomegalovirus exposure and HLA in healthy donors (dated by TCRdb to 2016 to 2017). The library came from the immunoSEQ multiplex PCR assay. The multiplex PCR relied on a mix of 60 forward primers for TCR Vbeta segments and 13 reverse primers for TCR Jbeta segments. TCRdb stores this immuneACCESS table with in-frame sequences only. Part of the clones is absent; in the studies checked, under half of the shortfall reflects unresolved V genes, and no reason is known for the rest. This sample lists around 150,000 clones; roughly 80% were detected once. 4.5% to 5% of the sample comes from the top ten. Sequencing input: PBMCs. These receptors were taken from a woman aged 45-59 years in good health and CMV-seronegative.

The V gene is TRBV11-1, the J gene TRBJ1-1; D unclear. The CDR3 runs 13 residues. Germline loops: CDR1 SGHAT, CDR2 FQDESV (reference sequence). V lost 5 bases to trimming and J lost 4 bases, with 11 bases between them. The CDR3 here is CASSPGPFTEAFF. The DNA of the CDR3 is TGTGCCAGCAGCCCAGGTCCCTTCACTGAAGCTTTCTTT.

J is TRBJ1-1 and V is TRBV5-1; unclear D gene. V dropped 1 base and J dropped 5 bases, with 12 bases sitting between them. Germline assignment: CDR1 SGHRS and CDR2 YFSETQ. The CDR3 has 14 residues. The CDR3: CASSLRRAGTEAFF. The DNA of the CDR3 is TGCGCCAGCAGCTTGCGGAGGGCGGGGACTGAAGCTTTCTTT.

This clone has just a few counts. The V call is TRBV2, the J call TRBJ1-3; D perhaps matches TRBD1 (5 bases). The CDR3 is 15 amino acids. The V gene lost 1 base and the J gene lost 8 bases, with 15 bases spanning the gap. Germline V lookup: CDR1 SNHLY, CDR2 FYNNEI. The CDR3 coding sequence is TGTGCCAGCAGTGAAGAGGCAGGGTCTCATGACACCATATATTTT. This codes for CASSEEAGSHDTIYF.

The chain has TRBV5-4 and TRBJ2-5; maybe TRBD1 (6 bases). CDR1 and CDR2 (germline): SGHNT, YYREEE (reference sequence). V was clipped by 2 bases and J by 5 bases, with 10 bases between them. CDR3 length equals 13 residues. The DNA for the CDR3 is TGTGCCAGCAGCTTCTCAGGGGTTGAGACCCAGTACTTC. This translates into CASSFSGVETQYF.

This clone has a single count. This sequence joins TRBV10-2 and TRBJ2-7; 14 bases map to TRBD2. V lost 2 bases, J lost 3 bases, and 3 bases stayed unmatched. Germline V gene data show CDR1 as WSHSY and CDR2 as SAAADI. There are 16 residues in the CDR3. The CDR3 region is CASSEGGTSGGYEQYF. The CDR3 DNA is TGCGCCAGCAGTGAGGGCGGGACTAGCGGGGGCTACGAGCAGTACTTC.

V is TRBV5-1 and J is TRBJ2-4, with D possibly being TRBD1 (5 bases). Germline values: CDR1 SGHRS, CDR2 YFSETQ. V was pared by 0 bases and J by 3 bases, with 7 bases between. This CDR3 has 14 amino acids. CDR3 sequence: CASSLEGFKNIQYF. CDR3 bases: TGCGCCAGCAGCTTGGAGGGGTTCAAAAACATTCAGTACTTC. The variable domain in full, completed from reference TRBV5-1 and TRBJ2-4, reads KAGVTQTPRYLIKTRGQQVTLSCSPISGHRSVSWYQQTPGQGLQFLFEYFSETQRNKGNFPGRFSGRQFSNSRSEMNVSTLELGDSALYLCASSLEGFKNIQYFGAGTRLSVL.

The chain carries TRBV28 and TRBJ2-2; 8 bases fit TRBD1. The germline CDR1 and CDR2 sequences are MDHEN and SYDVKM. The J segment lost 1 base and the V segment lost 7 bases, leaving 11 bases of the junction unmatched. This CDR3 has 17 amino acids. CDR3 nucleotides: TGTGCCAGCATTCACCCCTCCGGGACAGGGAACACCGGGGAGCTGTTTTTT. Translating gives CASIHPSGTGNTGELFF.

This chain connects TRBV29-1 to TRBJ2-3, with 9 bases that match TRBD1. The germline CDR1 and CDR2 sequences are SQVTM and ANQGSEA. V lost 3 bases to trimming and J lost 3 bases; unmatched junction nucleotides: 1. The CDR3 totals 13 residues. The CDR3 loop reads CSVEGQGTDTQYF. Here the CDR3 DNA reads TGCAGCGTTGAGGGACAGGGTACAGATACGCAGTATTTT.

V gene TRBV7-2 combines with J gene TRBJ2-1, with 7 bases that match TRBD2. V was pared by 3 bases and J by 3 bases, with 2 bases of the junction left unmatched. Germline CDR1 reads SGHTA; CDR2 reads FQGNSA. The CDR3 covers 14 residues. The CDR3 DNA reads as TGTGCCAGCAGCTTTCCGGGGGGCTACAATGAGCAGTTCTTC. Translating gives CASSFPGGYNEQFF.

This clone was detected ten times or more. CDR3 amino acids: CASSVGDEQFF. The CDR3 DNA sequence: TGTGCCAGCAGCGTAGGCGATGAGCAGTTCTTC. The V gene is TRBV9, the J gene TRBJ2-1, with D uncertain. This CDR3 spans 11 amino acids. V gave up 0 bases and J gave up 8 bases, with 3 bases separating them. CDR1 is SGDLS and CDR2 is YYNGEE in the germline V gene.

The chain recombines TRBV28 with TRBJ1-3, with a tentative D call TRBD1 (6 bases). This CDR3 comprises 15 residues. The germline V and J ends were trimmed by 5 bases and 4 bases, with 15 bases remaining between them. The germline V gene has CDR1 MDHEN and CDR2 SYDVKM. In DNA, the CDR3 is TGTGCCAGCAGTGACTACAGGGTACTGGGAAACACCATATATTTT. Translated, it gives CASSDYRVLGNTIYF. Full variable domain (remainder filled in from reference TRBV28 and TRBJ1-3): DVKVTQSSRYLVKRTGEKVFLECVQDMDHENMFWYRQDPGLGLRLIYFSYDVKMKEKGDIPEGYSVSREKKERFSLILESASTNQTSMYLCASSDYRVLGNTIYFGEGSWLTVV.

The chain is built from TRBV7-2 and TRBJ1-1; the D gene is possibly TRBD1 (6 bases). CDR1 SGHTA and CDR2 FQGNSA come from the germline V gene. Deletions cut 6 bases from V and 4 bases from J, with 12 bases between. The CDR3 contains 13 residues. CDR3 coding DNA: TGTGCCAGCAGGTATACAGGGTTCACTGAAGCTTTCTTT. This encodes CASRYTGFTEAFF.

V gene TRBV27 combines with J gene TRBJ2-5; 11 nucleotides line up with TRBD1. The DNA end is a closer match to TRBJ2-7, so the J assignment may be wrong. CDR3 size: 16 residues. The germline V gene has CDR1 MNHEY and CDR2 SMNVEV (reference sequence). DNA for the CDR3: TGTGCCAGCAGTTTAGCTAGGGACAGGGGGTCCTACGAGCAGTACTTC. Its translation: CASSLARDRGSYEQYF.

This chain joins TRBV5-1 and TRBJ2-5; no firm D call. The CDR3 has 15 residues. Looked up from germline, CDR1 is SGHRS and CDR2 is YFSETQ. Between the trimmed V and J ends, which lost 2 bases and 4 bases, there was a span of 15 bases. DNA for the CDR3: TGCGCCAGCAGCTTCCAGCCGGGTGGTACAGAGACCCAGTACTTC. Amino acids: CASSFQPGGTETQYF.

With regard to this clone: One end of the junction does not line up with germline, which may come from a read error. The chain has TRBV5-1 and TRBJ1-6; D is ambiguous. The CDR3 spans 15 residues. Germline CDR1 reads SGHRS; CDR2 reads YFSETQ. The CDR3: CASSLGPGVDSPLHF. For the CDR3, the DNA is TGCGCCAGCAGTTTGGGCCCCGGGGTAGATTCACCCCTCCACTTT.

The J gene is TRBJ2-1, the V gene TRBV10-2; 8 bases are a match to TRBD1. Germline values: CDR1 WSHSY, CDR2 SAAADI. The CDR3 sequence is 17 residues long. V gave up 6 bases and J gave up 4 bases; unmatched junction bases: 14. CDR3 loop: CASSPKDRVGFYNEQFF. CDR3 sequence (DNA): TGCGCCAGCAGCCCTAAGGACAGGGTTGGATTTTACAATGAGCAGTTCTTC.

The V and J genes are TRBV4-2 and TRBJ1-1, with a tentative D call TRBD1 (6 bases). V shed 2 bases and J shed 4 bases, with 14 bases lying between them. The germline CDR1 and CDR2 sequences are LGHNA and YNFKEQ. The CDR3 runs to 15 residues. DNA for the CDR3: TGTGCCAGCAGCCAAAAAGTCAGGGGACGCACTGAAGCTTTCTTT. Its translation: CASSQKVRGRTEAFF.

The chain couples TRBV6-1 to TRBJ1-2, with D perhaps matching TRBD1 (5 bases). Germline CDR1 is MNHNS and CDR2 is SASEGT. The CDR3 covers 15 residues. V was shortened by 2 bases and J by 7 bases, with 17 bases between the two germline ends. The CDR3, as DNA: TGTGCCAGCAGTGAACCGTGGTCCGAAAGGGGTGGCTACACCTTC. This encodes CASSEPWSERGGYTF.

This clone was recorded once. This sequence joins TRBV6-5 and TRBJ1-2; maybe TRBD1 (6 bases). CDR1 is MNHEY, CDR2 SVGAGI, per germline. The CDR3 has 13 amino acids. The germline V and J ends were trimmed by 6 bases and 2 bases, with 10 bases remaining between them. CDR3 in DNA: TGTGCCAGCAGACGACAGGAAAACTATGGCTACACCTTC. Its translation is CASRRQENYGYTF.